The source of this T cell receptor beta chain is a study of cytomegalovirus exposure and HLA in healthy donors. Overall study context: The 110 or so validation repertoires used a platform that matched the one used for the 600 to 700 first-cohort repertoires, as a later analysis reported. Regarding the study as a whole: The study listed roughly 160 cytomegalovirus-associated TCR beta chains.

Assay used: immunoSEQ multiplex PCR; TCRdb lists only in-frame clones, some missing. The sample contains 330,000 or so clones, more than 80% of which appear only once. Trimming shortened V by 4 bases and J by 5 bases, and 27 bases separated the two germline ends. This CDR3 comprises 18 residues. From germline, CDR1 is SGDLS and CDR2 YYNGEE. A single count supports this clone. What it binds is not known. This receptor was taken from a woman aged 18-29 years in good health and CMV-seronegative. The chain couples TRBV9 to TRBJ1-2; possible D gene TRBD1, 5 bases. The source material was PBMCs. The CDR3 region has the DNA TGTGCCAGCAGCCCCCAGGGTGCGGGGTGGAGAAGTTCGTATGGCTACACCTTC. Residues: CASSPQGAGWRSSYGYTF. Looking up the rest from reference TRBV9 and TRBJ1-2 gives the full variable domain: DSGVTQTPKHLITATGQRVTLRCSPRSGDLSVYWYQQSLDQGLQFLIQYYNGEERAKGNILERFSAQQFPDLHSELNLSSLELGDSALYFCASSPQGAGWRSSYGYTFGSGTRLTVV.